Following are 32 T cell receptor beta chains from one sample sequenced in a study of control samples from healthy donors and cancer patients (dated by TCRdb to the early 2020s). The library was built by means of the immunoSEQ multiplex PCR assay. This immuneACCESS table, as held by TCRdb, lists in-frame sequences with V and J called but not all clones. Of the missing ones, under half trace to an unresolved V gene in checked studies; the others have no known cause. The sample includes some 87,000 clones, with roughly 91% observed a single time. 15% to 17% of the sample goes to the ten largest clones. The sample was blood. The receptors derive from a man aged 25 to 40 in good health.

The chain has TRBV18 and TRBJ1-2; TRBD1 agrees at 9 bases. The CDR3 covers 14 residues. J was trimmed by 5 bases and V by 3 bases; bases with no gene match: 4. Germline V CDR1 and CDR2: KGHSH, LQKENI. In nucleotides, the CDR3 is TGTGCCAGCTCACCTAGGACAGGGGAGTATGGCTACACCTTC. Amino acid sequence: CASSPRTGEYGYTF.

The gene calls are TRBV16 and TRBJ2-7; maybe TRBD1 (6 bases). Trimming left V 0 bases short and J 4 bases short, with 16 bases between. CDR3 length: 16 residues. Germline V gives CDR1 KGHSY, CDR2 FQNENV. CDR3 coding DNA: TGTGCCAGCAGCCAATCGACTATCGAACAGGGTTACGAGCAGTACTTC. This sequence encodes CASSQSTIEQGYEQYF.

This sequence joins TRBV4-1 and TRBJ1-2; D possibly corresponds to TRBD1 (5 bases). V dropped 0 bases and J dropped 8 bases, with 16 bases sitting between them. The germline gives CDR1 MGHRA, CDR2 YSYEKL. This CDR3 has 15 amino acids. The CDR3 DNA is TGCGCCAGCAGCCAAGAGGCGGGGCCCGAGGGGGGCTACACCTTC. Protein: CASSQEAGPEGGYTF.

This rearrangement joins TRBV18 to TRBJ2-7; 10 nucleotides match TRBD1. Germline V gene lookup returns CDR1 KGHSH and CDR2 LQKENI. After removal of 4 bases from V and 7 bases from J, the junction contained 13 bases not matched to a gene. This CDR3 has 16 residues. The CDR3 is CASSHLTGTGDGEQYF. For the CDR3, the DNA is TGTGCCAGCTCACACCTAACCGGGACAGGGGATGGGGAGCAGTACTTC.

Only one count was recorded for this clone. J is TRBJ1-1 and V is TRBV19; maybe TRBD1 (6 bases). This CDR3 is 14 amino acids long. V was pared by 3 bases and J by 7 bases, with 15 bases between. CDR1 and CDR2 from the germline V gene are LNHDA and SQIVND (reference sequence). CDR3 loop: CASSISGQGFEAFF. The DNA for the CDR3 is TGTGCCAGTAGTATTTCGGGACAAGGGTTTGAAGCTTTCTTT.

The chain employs TRBV7-2 and TRBJ1-3; D gene ambiguous. Germline CDR1 is SGHTA and CDR2 is FQGNSA. The length of the CDR3 is 15 residues. Trimming removed 4 bases from V and 0 bases from J, with 10 bases in between. CDR3 coding DNA: TGTGCCAGCAGCTCCCGAGATGCCTCTGGAAACACCATATATTTT. It encodes CASSSRDASGNTIYF. Drawing the rest from reference TRBV7-2 and TRBJ1-3, the complete variable domain is GAGVSQSPSNKVTEKGKDVELRCDPISGHTALYWYRQSLGQGLEFLIYFQGNSAPDKSGLPSDRFSAERTGGSVSTLTIQRTQQEDSAVYLCASSSRDASGNTIYFGEGSWLTVV.

This rearrangement joins TRBV7-2 to TRBJ2-7; TRBD1 is a possible D gene (7 bases). V lost 5 bases, J lost 3 bases, and 14 bases lay in between. This CDR3 is built from 14 residues. Looked up from germline, CDR1 is SGHTA and CDR2 is FQGNSA. CDR3 DNA: TGTGCCAGCAGCGGAGGGACAGTTAACTACGAGCAGTACTTC. Its protein product is CASSGGTVNYEQYF.

This clone appeared a single time. The J gene is TRBJ1-5, the V gene TRBV5-6; no clear D gene. The CDR3 totals 14 residues. Germline CDR1 reads SGHDT; CDR2 reads YYEEEE. V lost 2 bases to trimming and J lost 8 bases, with 14 bases between them. The CDR3 coding sequence is TGTGCCAGCAGCTTTCGCCGGGGTAGGGAGCCCCAGCATTTT. The encoded protein is CASSFRRGREPQHF.

The chain combines TRBV7-3 with TRBJ2-1; 7 positions match TRBD2. This CDR3 comprises 17 residues. The trim removed 5 bases at V and 9 bases at J, leaving 19 bases unmatched. Germline V gene sequence: CDR1 SGHTA, CDR2 FQGTGA. CDR3 amino acids: CASSQDCSGRLRCEQFF. The CDR3 DNA reads as TGTGCCAGCAGCCAAGACTGTAGCGGGCGTCTCAGGTGTGAGCAGTTCTTC.

This chain joins TRBV28 and TRBJ2-1; 8 bases are shared with TRBD2. There are 16 residues in the CDR3. Germline lookup yields CDR1 MDHEN and CDR2 SYDVKM. V trimming: 6 bases; J trimming: 3 bases; junction bases outside the gene matches: 10. The CDR3 region has the DNA TGTGCCAGCAGCTTTCAGCGGGGGAGGCACTACAATGAGCAGTTCTTC. Its protein product is CASSFQRGRHYNEQFF.

V gene TRBV7-2 combines with J gene TRBJ2-7; a weak D match, TRBD1 (6 bases). This CDR3 has 14 residues. V lost 8 bases and J lost 4, with 18 bases in between. Germline lookup yields CDR1 SGHTA and CDR2 FQGNSA. CDR3 protein: CASREQGARYEQYF. CDR3 sequence (DNA): TGTGCCAGCCGGGAACAGGGTGCCCGATACGAGCAGTACTTC.

The V gene is TRBV18, the J gene TRBJ2-1, with D perhaps TRBD2 (6 bases). V gave up 4 bases and J gave up 9 bases, with 10 bases separating them. Germline V gene sequence: CDR1 KGHSH, CDR2 LQKENI. The CDR3 is made up of 12 amino acids. CDR3 loop: CASSRGESEQFF. Here the CDR3 DNA reads TGTGCCAGCTCACGGGGGGAGAGTGAGCAGTTCTTC.

The rearrangement links TRBV12-5 to TRBJ2-3, with 10 positions matching TRBD1. CDR3 size: 15 residues. V was pared by 3 bases and J by 3 bases, with 3 bases of the junction left unmatched. In germline, CDR1 is LGHNT, CDR2 FRNRAP. The CDR3 DNA reads TGTGCTAGTGGTTTCGGGACAGGGGTTACAGATACGCAGTATTTT. Translation gives CASGFGTGVTDTQYF. Supplemented by reference TRBV12-5 and TRBJ2-3, the full variable domain reads DARVTQTPRHKVTEMGQEVTMRCQPILGHNTVFWYRQTMMQGLELLAYFRNRAPLDDSGMPKDRFSAEMPDATLATLKIQPSEPRDSAVYFCASGFGTGVTDTQYFGPGTRLTVL.

This chain links TRBV4-1 with TRBJ2-7; TRBD1 matches 7 bases. Germline V gene lookup returns CDR1 MGHRA and CDR2 YSYEKL. Trimming at V came to 2 bases and at J to 2 bases, leaving 6 bases not matched to a gene. This CDR3 is 15 amino acids long. CDR3 region: CASSQRTTGAYEQYF. The CDR3 DNA sequence: TGCGCCAGCAGCCAAAGGACCACAGGGGCCTACGAGCAGTACTTC.

This chain connects TRBV6-2 or TRBV6-3 to TRBJ2-1; 15 bases fit TRBD2. J lost 5 bases, V lost 4 bases, and 3 bases had no gene match. The CDR3 is 16 residues long. Germline V lookup: CDR1 MNHEY, CDR2 SVGEGT. The chain's CDR3 is CASSSGLAGGNNEQFF. CDR3 sequence (DNA): TGTGCCAGCAGTTCGGGACTAGCGGGGGGTAACAATGAGCAGTTCTTC.

The rearrangement joins TRBV2 to TRBJ2-5, with TRBD2 matching 14 bases. Germline assignment: CDR1 SNHLY and CDR2 FYNNEI. The junction had 10 bases not matched to a gene; V was cut back by 6 bases and J by 4 bases. The CDR3 loop spans 17 amino acids. The DNA of the CDR3 is TGTGCCAGCAGGCCCGGGACTAGCGGGAGTAATGCAGAGACCCAGTACTTC. It specifies CASRPGTSGSNAETQYF.

The J gene is TRBJ1-2, the V gene TRBV27, with D unclear. Germline V gene data show CDR1 as MNHEY and CDR2 as SMNVEV (reference sequence). The CDR3 is 12 amino acids. Trimming stripped 4 bases from V and 5 bases from J, with 8 bases between. The CDR3 protein is CASSSPPYGYTF. For the CDR3, the DNA is TGTGCCAGCAGTTCCCCCCCTTATGGCTACACCTTC.

The chain links TRBV6-5 to TRBJ1-2; TRBD1 aligns across 7 bases. Germline trimming cut 2 bases from V and 2 bases from J; bases unmatched to any gene: 2. The CDR3 has 14 amino acids. The germline gives CDR1 MNHEY, CDR2 SVGAGI. Written as DNA, the CDR3 is TGTGCCAGCAGTTACGGGGACAGAAACTATGGCTACACCTTC. Its protein is CASSYGDRNYGYTF.

V usage is TRBV19 and J usage is TRBJ2-7; the match to TRBD2 covers 7 bases. Trimming removed 4 bases from V and 5 bases from J; junction bases left unmatched: 11. CDR3 size: 15 residues. CDR1 is LNHDA and CDR2 is SQIVND in the germline V gene (reference sequence). CDR3 loop: CASSTSPGRADEQYF. The DNA for the CDR3 is TGTGCCAGTAGTACCTCCCCGGGGAGGGCGGACGAGCAGTACTTC.

The genes are TRBV3-1 (or the pseudogene TRBV3-2) and TRBJ1-1, with a weak D call TRBD1 (5 bases). Germline assignment: CDR1 LGHDT and CDR2 YNNKEL (reference sequence). V was pared by 0 bases and J by 1 base, with 12 bases between. This CDR3 region has 16 residues. The CDR3 is CASSQERTDRNTEAFF. The CDR3 nucleotides read TGTGCCAGCAGCCAAGAACGTACAGACAGGAACACTGAAGCTTTCTTT.

The chain uses TRBV5-8 and TRBJ1-5, with 7 nucleotides matching TRBD1. The CDR3 totals 14 residues. Germline V gives CDR1 SGHTS, CDR2 YDEGEE. Germline trimming cut 4 bases from V and 7 bases from J; bases unmatched to any gene: 8. This CDR3 reads CASSQGTVPQPQHF. The CDR3 DNA sequence: TGTGCCAGCAGCCAGGGGACAGTCCCCCAGCCCCAGCATTTT.

This chain joins TRBV11-2 and TRBJ2-4; either TRBD1 or TRBD2 may fit D (6 bases each). Germline CDR1 reads SGHAT; CDR2 reads FQNNGV. This CDR3 spans 13 amino acids. Trimming cost V 5 bases and J 8 bases, with 13 bases left between them. The CDR3 loop is CASSSGQRDIQYF. The DNA for the CDR3 is TGTGCCAGCAGCAGTGGACAGCGGGACATTCAGTACTTC.

The chain has TRBV18 and TRBJ2-1; D may be TRBD1 or TRBD2 (5 bases each). Deletions cut 2 bases from V and 7 bases from J, with 6 bases between. The CDR3 has 12 residues. The germline V gene encodes CDR1 KGHSH and CDR2 LQKENI. CDR3 in DNA: TGTGCCAGCTCACCAGGGGGTAATGAGCAGTTCTTC. It is translated as CASSPGGNEQFF.

The J gene is TRBJ1-1, the V gene TRBV14; possible D gene TRBD1, 6 bases. This CDR3 spans 14 amino acids. Germline V gene data show CDR1 as SGHDN and CDR2 as FVKESK. V was shortened by 4 bases and J by 1 base, with 10 bases between the two germline ends. CDR3 in amino acids: CASSREDRNTEAFF. The CDR3 region has the DNA TGTGCCAGCAGCCGAGAGGACAGGAACACTGAAGCTTTCTTT.

The chain joins TRBV30 to TRBJ1-4, with a weak D call TRBD1 (6 bases). The CDR3 contains 14 residues. Germline CDR1 GTSNPN, CDR2 SVGIG (reference sequence). The V and J ends lost 8 bases and 4 bases respectively, with 17 bases between them. The CDR3 DNA sequence: TGTGCCCAAAGACTTAGGGGGGATAATGAAAAACTGTTTTTT. As protein: CAQRLRGDNEKLFF.

To note about this clone: The junction departs from germline at one end; a sequencing error may be responsible. The chain uses TRBV5-6 and TRBJ2-4; 9 positions match TRBD1. The CDR3 is made up of 16 amino acids. The germline gives CDR1 SGHDT, CDR2 YYEEEE. The CDR3, as DNA: TGTGCCAGCAGCGGAGGGACAGGGCGGCCCCTAATGCCCAGTTTCTTC. This translates into CASSGGTGRPLMPSFF.

This chain links TRBV2 with TRBJ1-2; a possible D gene is TRBD1 (5 bases). V lost 7 bases and J lost 1, with 16 bases in between. The CDR3 totals 15 residues. Germline V gene data show CDR1 as SNHLY and CDR2 as FYNNEI. The CDR3 sequence: CASKLRGAGNYGYTF. The CDR3 DNA is TGTGCCAGCAAGTTGAGGGGCGCGGGTAACTATGGCTACACCTTC.

The V and J genes are TRBV5-1 and TRBJ2-7; D not resolved. The V end lost 0 bases, the J end lost 0 bases, and 13 bases lay between the germline ends. Per the germline V gene, CDR1 is SGHRS and CDR2 is YFSETQ. CDR3 length: 16 residues. CDR3 region: CASSLVVGTSSYEQYF. The CDR3 bases are TGCGCCAGCAGCTTGGTGGTCGGTACGAGCTCCTACGAGCAGTACTTC.

This chain joins TRBV4-1 and TRBJ2-7; D not certain. The CDR3 sequence is 14 residues long. Germline V gene data show CDR1 as MGHRA and CDR2 as YSYEKL. V was trimmed by 1 base and J by 6 bases, leaving 13 bases between them. The CDR3 protein is CASSQGANTLEQYF. As DNA, the CDR3 is TGCGCCAGCAGCCAAGGGGCCAATACGCTCGAGCAGTACTTC.

About this clone itself: The DNA is omitted, as the CDR3 cannot be located on it reliably, and the CDR3 follows TCRdb's listing. This chain joins TRBV29-1 and TRBJ1-1; TRBD1, the table's D call, lacks a check against the DNA. Per the germline V gene, CDR1 is SQVTM and CDR2 is ANQGSEA. The CDR3 has 11 amino acids, counting both end residues. Here the CDR3 reads CSVAEGTGGFF.

This chain connects TRBV19 to TRBJ2-7, with no clear D. The CDR3 spans 16 residues. V dropped 5 bases and J dropped 2 bases, with 19 bases sitting between them. From germline, CDR1 is LNHDA and CDR2 SQIVND (reference sequence). This CDR3 reads CASSSIGSIPTYEQYF. The CDR3 coding sequence is TGTGCCAGTAGTTCCATCGGCTCTATCCCCACCTACGAGCAGTACTTC.

The chain is built from TRBV14 and TRBJ2-7; 10 bases agree with TRBD2. The germline V gene encodes CDR1 SGHDN and CDR2 FVKESK. The junction had 10 bases not matched to a gene; V was cut back by 4 bases and J by 7 bases. The CDR3 runs to 15 residues. This chain's CDR3 is CASSPLAGASQEQYF. CDR3 sequence (DNA): TGTGCCAGCAGCCCTCTAGCGGGAGCCAGTCAGGAGCAGTACTTC.